This TCR beta chain was sequenced during a study of T cell repertoires in cytomegalovirus infection. V lost 4 bases, J lost 12 bases, and 10 bases lay in between. Germline lookup yields CDR1 DFQATT and CDR2 SNEGSKA (reference sequence). CDR3 length: 11 residues. TCRdb ran MiXCR on the reads and lists one entry per CDR3 protein. The table has about 150,000 distinct CDR3 sequences, around a quarter seen once; the top ten hold roughly 9.7%. This clonotype originated in a human donor in good health (CMV status not recorded). Some clones in this sample may be carry-over from other donors' samples. Sequencing was carried out using PBMCs. V is TRBV20-1 and J is TRBJ1-6; D ambiguous. In DNA, the CDR3 is TGCAGTGCTACCCCCCAATTACCCCTCCACTTT. As protein: CSATPQLPLHF.